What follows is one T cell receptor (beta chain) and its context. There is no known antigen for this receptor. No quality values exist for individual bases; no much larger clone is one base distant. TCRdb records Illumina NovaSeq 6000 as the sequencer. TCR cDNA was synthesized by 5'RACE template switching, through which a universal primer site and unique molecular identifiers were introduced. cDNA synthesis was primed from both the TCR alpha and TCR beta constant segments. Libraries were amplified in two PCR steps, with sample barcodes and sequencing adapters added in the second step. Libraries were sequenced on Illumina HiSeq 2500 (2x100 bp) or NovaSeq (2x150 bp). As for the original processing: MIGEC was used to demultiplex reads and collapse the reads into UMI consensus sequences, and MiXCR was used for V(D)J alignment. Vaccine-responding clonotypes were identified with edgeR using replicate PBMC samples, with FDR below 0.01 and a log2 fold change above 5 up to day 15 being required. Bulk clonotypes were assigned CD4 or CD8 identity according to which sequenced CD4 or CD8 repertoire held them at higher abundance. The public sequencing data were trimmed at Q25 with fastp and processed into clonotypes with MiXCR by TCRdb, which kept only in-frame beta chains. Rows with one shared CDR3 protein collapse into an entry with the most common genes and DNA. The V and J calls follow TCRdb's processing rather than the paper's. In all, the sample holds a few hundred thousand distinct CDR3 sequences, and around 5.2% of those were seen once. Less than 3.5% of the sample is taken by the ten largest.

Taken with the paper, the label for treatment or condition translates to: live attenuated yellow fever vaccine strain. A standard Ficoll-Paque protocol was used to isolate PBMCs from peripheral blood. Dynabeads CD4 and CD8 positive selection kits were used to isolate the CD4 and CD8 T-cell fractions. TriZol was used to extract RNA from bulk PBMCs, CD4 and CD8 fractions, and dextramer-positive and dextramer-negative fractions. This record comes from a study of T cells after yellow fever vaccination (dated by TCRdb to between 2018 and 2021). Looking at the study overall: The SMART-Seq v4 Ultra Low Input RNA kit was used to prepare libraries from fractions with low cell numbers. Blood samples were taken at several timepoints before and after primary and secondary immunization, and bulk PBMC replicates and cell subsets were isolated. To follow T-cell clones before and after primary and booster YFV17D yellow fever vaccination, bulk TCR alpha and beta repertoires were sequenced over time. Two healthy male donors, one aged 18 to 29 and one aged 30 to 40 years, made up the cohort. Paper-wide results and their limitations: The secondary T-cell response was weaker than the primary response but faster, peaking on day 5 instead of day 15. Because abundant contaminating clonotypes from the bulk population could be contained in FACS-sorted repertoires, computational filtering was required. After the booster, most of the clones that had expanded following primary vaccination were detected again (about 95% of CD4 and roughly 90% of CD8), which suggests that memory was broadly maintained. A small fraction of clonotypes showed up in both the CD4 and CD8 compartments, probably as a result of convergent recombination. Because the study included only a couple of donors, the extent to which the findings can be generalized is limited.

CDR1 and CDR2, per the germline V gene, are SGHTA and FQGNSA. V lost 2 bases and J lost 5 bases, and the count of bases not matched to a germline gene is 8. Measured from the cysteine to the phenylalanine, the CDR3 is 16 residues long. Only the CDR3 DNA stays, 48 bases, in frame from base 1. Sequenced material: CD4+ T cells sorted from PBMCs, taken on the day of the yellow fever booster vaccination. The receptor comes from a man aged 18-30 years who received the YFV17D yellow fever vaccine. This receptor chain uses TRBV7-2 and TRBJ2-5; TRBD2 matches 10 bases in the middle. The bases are TGTGCCAGCAGCTTAAGGCTAGCGGGGGTCGGGGAGACCCAGTACTTC. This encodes CASSLRLAGVGETQYF.